This T cell receptor (beta chain) emerged from a study of CD8+CD57+ T cells in acquired aplastic anemia. For the study at large: Sorted CD4+ and CD8+ cells gave a mean 3.2 ug DNA, range about 0.19 to 27.4 ug.

V was cut by 5 bases and J by 5 bases, with 10 bases left in between. Germline V gives CDR1 SGHTA, CDR2 FQGTGA. This CDR3 spans 13 amino acids. The template used for profiling TCR beta VDJ and CDR3 was genomic DNA. TCRdb fed the reads into MiXCR, producing one record per CDR3 protein. This sample has roughly 50,000 distinct CDR3 sequences, with approximately 72% found just once. This clonotype was sampled from a human donor in good health, serving as a control. The J gene is TRBJ2-1, the V gene TRBV7-3; TRBD2 is a possible D gene (5 bases). The specimen sequenced was sorted CD4+, CD8+, or CD8+CD57+ T cells (not recorded which) from PBMCs. The CDR3 sequence: CASSQDGDNEQFF. The CDR3 nucleotides read TGTGCCAGCAGCCAGGACGGGGACAATGAGCAGTTCTTC.